This T cell receptor beta chain was captured by sequencing in a study of T cell changes during pregnancy in multiple sclerosis. Produced via immunoSEQ multiplex PCR; TCRdb's table is partial and in-frame only. The repertoire holds 35,000 to 50,000 clones, with just under 95% as singletons. CDR3 length equals 13 residues. CDR1 SGHTA and CDR2 FQGTGA come from the germline V gene. The germline V and J ends were trimmed by 0 bases and 6 bases, with 9 bases remaining between them. This clone has more than one count but fewer than ten. The sample holds other DNA sequences that translate to the same CDR3. This chain connects TRBV7-3 to TRBJ2-7; no firm D call. The sample in question was CD4+ T cells from peripheral blood mononuclear cells, obtained in the first trimester of pregnancy. This receptor was identified in a female donor with multiple sclerosis, enrolled in a pregnancy study. The CDR3 reads CASSLTASSEQYF. CDR3 DNA sequence: TGTGCCAGCAGCTTAACGGCTAGTTCCGAGCAGTACTTC.